This T cell receptor (beta chain) was retrieved from a study of T cell responses to AZD1222 COVID-19 vaccine. The data were produced by immunoSEQ multiplex PCR, yet TCRdb's version contains in-frame clones alone and is incomplete. This sample has 130,000 to 150,000 clones, with about 81% found just once. The CDR3 extends over 15 amino acids. Germline V lookup: CDR1 SNHLY, CDR2 FYNNEI. Trimming removed 6 bases from V and 3 bases from J; junction bases left unmatched: 10. The sample in question was peripheral blood, obtained on day 0 of MenACWY control vaccination. This receptor was taken from an adult in good health. The chain is built from TRBV2 and TRBJ1-1; TRBD1 matches at 7 bases. CDR3 protein: CASSHRGGVDTEAFF. DNA for the CDR3: TGTGCCAGCAGCCACAGGGGTGGGGTTGACACTGAAGCTTTCTTT.